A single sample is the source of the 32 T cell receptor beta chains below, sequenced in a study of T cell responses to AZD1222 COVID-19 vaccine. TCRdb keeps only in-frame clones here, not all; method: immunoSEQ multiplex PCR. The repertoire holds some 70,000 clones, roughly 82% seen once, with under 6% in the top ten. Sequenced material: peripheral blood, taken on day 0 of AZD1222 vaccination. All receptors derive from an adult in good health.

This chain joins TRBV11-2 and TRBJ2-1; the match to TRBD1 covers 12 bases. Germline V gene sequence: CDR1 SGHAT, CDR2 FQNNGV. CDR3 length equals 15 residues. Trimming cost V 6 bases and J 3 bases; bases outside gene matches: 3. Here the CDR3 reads CASRGTGGFYNEQFF. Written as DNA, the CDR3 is TGTGCCAGCAGAGGGACAGGGGGCTTCTACAATGAGCAGTTCTTC.

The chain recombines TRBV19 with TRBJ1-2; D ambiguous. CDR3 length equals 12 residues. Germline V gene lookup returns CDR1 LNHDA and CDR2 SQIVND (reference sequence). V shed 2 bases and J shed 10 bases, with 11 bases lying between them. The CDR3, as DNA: TGTGCCAGTAGTATAATTGAGGGAGTCTACACCTTC. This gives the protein CASSIIEGVYTF. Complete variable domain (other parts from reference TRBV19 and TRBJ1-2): DGGITQSPKYLFRKEGQNVTLSCEQNLNHDAMYWYRQDPGQGLRLIYYSQIVNDFQKGDIAEGYSVSREKKESFPLTVTSAQKNPTAFYLCASSIIEGVYTFGSGTRLTVV.

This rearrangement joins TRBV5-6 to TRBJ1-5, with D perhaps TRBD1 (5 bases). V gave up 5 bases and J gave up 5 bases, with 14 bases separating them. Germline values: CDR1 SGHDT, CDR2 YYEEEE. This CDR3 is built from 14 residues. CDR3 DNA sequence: TGTGCCAGCAGTGACCAGGGCTCCCATCAGCCCCAGCATTTT. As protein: CASSDQGSHQPQHF.

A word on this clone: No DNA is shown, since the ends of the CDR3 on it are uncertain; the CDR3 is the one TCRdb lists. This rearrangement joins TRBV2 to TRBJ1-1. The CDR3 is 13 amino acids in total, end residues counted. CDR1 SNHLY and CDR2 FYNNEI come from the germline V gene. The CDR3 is CASILEGPTEAFF.

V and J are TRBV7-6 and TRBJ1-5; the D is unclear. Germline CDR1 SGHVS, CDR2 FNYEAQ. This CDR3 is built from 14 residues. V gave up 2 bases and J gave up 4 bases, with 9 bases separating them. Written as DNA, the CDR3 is TGTGCCAGCAGCTTATGGGAGAAGAATCAGCCCCAGCATTTT. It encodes CASSLWEKNQPQHF. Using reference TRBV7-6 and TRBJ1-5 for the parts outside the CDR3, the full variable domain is GAGVSQSPRYKVTKRGQDVALRCDPISGHVSLYWYRQALGQGPEFLTYFNYEAQQDKSGLPNDRFSAERPEGSISTLTIQRTEQRDSAMYRCASSLWEKNQPQHFGDGTRLSIL.

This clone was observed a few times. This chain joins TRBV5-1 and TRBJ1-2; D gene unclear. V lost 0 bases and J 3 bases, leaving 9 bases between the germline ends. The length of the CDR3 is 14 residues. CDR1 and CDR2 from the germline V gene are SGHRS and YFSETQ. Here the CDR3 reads CASSLAVADYGYTF. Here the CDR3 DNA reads TGCGCCAGCAGCTTGGCCGTCGCCGACTATGGCTACACCTTC.

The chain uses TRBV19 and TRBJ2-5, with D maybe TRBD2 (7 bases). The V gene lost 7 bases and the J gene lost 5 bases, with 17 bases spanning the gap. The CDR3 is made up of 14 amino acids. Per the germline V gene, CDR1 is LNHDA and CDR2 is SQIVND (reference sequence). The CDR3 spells CASIGGGRGETQYF. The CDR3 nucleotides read TGTGCCAGTATCGGCGGGGGTAGGGGGGAGACCCAGTACTTC.

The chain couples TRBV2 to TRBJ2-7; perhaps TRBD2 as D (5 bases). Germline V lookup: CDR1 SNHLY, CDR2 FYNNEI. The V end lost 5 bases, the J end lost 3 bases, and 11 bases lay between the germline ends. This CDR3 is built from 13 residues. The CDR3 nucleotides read TGTGCCAGCAGTAACCACCGGGGCTACGAGCAGTACTTC. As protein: CASSNHRGYEQYF.

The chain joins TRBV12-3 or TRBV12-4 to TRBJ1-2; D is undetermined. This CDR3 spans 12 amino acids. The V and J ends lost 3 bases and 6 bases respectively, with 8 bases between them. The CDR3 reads CASSFVLDGYTF. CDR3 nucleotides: TGTGCCAGCAGTTTTGTACTTGATGGCTACACCTTC.

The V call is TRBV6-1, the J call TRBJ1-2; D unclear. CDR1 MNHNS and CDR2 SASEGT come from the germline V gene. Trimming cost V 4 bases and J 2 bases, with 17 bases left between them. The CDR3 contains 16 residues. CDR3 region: CASSGSQTTGNYGYTF. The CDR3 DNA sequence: TGTGCCAGCAGTGGCAGCCAGACGACGGGGAACTATGGCTACACCTTC.

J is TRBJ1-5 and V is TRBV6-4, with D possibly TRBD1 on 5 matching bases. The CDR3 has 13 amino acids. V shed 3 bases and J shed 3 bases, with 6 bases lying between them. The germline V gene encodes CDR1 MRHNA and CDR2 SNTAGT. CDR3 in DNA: TGTGCCAGCAGTGAGGGACTCAATCAGCCCCAGCATTTT. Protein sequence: CASSEGLNQPQHF.

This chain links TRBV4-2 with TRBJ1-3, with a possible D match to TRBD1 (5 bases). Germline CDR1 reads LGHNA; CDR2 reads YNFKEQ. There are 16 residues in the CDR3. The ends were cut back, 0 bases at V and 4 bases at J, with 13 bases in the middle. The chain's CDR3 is CASSQEFARDGNTIYF. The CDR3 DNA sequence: TGTGCCAGCAGCCAAGAGTTCGCCAGGGACGGAAACACCATATATTTT.

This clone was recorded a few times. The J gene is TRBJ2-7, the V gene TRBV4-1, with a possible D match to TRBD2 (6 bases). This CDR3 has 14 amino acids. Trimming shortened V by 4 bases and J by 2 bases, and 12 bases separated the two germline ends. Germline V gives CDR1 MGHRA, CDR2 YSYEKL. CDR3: CASSPGWRAYEQYF. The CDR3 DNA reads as TGCGCCAGCAGCCCCGGGTGGAGGGCCTACGAGCAGTACTTC.

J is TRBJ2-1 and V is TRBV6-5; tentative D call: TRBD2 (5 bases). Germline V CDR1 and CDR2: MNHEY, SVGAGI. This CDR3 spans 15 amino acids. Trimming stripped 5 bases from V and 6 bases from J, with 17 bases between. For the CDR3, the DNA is TGTGCCAGCAGTCCCCCGAGGGCAGTAGGCAATGAGCAGTTCTTC. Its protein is CASSPPRAVGNEQFF.

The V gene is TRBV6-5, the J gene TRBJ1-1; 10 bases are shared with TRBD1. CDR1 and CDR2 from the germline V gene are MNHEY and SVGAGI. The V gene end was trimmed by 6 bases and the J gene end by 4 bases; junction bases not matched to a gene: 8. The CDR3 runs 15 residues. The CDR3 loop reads CASRTRGTGATEAFF. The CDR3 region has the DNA TGTGCCAGCAGAACGAGGGGGACAGGGGCCACTGAAGCTTTCTTT.

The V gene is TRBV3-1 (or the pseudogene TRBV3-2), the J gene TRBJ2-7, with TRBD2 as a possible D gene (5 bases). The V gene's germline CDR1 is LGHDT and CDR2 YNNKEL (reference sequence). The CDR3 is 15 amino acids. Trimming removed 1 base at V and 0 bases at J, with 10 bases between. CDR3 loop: CASSQGLGSSYEQYF. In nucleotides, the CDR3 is TGTGCCAGCAGCCAAGGACTGGGGAGCTCCTACGAGCAGTACTTC.

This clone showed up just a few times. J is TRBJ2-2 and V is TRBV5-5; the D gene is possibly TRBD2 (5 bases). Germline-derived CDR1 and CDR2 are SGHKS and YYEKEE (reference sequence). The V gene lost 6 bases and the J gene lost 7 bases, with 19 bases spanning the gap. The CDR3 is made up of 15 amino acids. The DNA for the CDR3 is TGTGCCAGCACCGATACCCGGGGTCCTGACGGGGAGCTGTTTTTT. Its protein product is CASTDTRGPDGELFF.

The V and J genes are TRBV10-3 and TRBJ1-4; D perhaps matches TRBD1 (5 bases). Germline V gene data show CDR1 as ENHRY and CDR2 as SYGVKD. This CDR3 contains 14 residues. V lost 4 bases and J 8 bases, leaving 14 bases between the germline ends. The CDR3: CAISGTGRVEKLFF. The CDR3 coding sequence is TGTGCCATCAGTGGAACGGGACGGGTGGAAAAACTGTTTTTT.

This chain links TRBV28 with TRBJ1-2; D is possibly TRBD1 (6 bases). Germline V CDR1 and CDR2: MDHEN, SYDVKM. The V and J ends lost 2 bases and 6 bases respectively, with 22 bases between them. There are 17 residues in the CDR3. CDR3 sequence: CASSLTAGDTQWDGYTF. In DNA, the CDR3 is TGTGCCAGCAGTTTAACGGCAGGGGATACCCAGTGGGATGGCTACACCTTC.

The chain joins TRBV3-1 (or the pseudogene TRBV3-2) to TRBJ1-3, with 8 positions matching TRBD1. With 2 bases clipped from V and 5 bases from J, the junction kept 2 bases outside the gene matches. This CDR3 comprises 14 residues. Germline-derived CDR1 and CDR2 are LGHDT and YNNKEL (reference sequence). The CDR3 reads CASSQRTGRNTIYF. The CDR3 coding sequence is TGTGCCAGCAGCCAAAGGACAGGGAGAAACACCATATATTTT.

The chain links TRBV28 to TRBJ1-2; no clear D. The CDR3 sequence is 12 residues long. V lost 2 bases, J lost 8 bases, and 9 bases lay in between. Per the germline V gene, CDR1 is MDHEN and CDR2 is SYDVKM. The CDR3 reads CASSLRSGGYTF. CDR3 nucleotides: TGTGCCAGCAGTTTACGCAGTGGAGGCTACACCTTC.

The CDR3: CASSQENYNEQFF. DNA for the CDR3: TGTGCCAGCAGCCAAGAAAATTACAATGAGCAGTTCTTC. The V and J genes are TRBV3-1 (or the pseudogene TRBV3-2) and TRBJ2-1; D call uncertain. Germline V CDR1 and CDR2: LGHDT, YNNKEL (reference sequence). This CDR3 contains 13 residues. V dropped 0 bases and J dropped 4 bases, with 4 bases sitting between them.

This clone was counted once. Here the CDR3 DNA reads TGTGCCACAGGCCCCTACATCACCATTGTGGATGAGCAGTTCTTC. Protein: CATGPYITIVDEQFF. The V call is TRBV6-5, the J call TRBJ2-1; D gene uncertain. The V end was cut by 10 bases, the J end by 8 bases, with 24 bases between. This CDR3 contains 15 residues. CDR1 is MNHEY and CDR2 is SVGAGI in the germline V gene.

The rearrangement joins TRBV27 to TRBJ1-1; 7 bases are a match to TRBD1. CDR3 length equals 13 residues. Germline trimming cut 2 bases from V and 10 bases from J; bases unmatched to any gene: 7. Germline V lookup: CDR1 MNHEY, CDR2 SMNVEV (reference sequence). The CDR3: CASSLEAGGRAFF. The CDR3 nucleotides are TGTGCCAGCAGTTTAGAGGCAGGGGGGAGAGCTTTCTTT.

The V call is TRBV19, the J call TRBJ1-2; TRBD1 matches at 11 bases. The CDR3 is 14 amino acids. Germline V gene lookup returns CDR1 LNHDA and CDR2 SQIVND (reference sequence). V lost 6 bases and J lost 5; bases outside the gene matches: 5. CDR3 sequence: CASRPGQGVYGYTF. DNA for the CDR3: TGTGCCAGTAGACCGGGACAGGGGGTTTATGGCTACACCTTC.

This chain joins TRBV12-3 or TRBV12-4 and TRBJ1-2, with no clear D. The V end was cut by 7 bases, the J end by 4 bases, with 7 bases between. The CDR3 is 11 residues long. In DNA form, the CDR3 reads TGTGCCAGCATGGATCCCTATGGCTACACCTTC. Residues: CASMDPYGYTF.

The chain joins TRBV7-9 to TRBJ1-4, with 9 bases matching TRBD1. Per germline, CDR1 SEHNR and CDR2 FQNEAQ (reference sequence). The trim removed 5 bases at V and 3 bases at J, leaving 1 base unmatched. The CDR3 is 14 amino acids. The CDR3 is CASSRDRANEKLFF. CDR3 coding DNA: TGTGCCAGCAGCCGGGACAGGGCTAATGAAAAACTGTTTTTT.

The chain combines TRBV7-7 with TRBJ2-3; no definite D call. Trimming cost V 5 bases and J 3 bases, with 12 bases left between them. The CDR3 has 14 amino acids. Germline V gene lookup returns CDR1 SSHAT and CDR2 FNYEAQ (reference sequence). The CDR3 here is CASSPSRRTDTQYF. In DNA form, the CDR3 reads TGTGCCAGCAGCCCCTCGCGGCGGACAGATACGCAGTATTTT.

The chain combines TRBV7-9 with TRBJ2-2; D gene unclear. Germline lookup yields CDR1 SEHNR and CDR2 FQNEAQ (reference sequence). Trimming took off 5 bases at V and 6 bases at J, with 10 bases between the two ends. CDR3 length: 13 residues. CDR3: CASSLRYAGELFF. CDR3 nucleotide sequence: TGTGCCAGCAGCCTAAGATACGCCGGGGAGCTGTTTTTT.

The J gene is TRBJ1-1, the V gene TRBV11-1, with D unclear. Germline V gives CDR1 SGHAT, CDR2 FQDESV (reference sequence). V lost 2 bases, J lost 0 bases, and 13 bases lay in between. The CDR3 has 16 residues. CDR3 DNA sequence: TGTGCCAGCAGCTTAACCCCGTCCAGAGTGAACACTGAAGCTTTCTTT. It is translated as CASSLTPSRVNTEAFF.

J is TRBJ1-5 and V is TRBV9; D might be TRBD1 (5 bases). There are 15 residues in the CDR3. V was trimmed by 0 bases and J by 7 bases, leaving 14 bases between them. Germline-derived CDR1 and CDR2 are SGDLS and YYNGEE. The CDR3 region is CASSVGPGSEQPQHF. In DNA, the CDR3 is TGTGCCAGCAGCGTAGGTCCAGGGTCGGAGCAGCCCCAGCATTTT.

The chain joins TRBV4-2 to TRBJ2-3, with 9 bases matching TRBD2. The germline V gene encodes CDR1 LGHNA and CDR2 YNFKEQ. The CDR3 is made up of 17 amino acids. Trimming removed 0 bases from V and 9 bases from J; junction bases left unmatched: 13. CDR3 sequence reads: CASSQDYRGGAGSTQYF. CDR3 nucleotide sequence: TGTGCCAGCAGCCAAGATTATCGCGGGGGGGCCGGGAGCACGCAGTATTTT.